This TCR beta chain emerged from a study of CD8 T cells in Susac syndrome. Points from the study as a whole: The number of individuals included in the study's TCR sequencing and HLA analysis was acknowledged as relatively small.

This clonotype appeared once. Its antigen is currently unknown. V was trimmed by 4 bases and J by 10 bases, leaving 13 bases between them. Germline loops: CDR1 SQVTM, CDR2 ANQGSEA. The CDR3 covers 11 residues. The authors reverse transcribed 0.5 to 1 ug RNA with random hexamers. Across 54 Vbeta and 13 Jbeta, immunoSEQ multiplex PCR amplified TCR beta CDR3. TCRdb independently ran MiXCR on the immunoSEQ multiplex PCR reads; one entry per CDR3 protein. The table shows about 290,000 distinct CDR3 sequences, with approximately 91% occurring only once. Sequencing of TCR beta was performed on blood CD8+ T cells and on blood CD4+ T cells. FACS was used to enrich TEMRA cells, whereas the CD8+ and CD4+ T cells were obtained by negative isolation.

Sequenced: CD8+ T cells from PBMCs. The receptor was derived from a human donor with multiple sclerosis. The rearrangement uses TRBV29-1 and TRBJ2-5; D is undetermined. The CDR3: CSVAGREGQYF. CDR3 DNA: TGCAGCGTTGCAGGAAGAGAAGGCCAGTACTTC.